Reported below is one T cell receptor beta chain. The data are from a study of blood T cell repertoires in COVID-19. Study details: The United States, Italy and Spain supplied acute and convalescent COVID-19 samples. From T cells, B-cell-depleted T cells, or PBMCs came the material, which was cDNA or gDNA.

In the authors' methods: Amplification of reference gene primers provided the estimated nucleated cell counts. Measured with immunoSEQ multiplex PCR; TCRdb has only the in-frame clones, and not every one. The D gene and trimming were derived from the DNA, and the V and J assignments and clone size from that table. This sample carries 190,000 or so clones, about 83% of them seen once, and the ten largest clones take roughly 6.2%. The sequenced sample was peripheral blood. The receptor comes from a man in his sixties who had recovered from COVID-19.

The CDR3 bases are TGCAGCGTTGTTGGACAGTTGAACACTGAAGCTTTCTTT. Translation gives CSVVGQLNTEAFF. The chain recombines TRBV29-1 with TRBJ1-1; TRBD1 might be the D (6 bases). Germline CDR1 SQVTM, CDR2 ANQGSEA. The CDR3 contains 13 residues. Trimming removed 4 bases at V and 0 bases at J, with 9 bases between.